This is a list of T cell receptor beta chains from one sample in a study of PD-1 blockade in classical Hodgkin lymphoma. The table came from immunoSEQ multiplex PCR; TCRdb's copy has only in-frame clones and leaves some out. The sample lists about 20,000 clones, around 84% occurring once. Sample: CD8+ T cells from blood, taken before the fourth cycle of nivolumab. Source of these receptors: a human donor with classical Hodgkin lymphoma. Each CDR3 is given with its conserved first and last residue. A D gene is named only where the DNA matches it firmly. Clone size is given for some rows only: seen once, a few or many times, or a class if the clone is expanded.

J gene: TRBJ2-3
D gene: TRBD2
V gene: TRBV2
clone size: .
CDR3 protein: CASSEAGGIADTQYF
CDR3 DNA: TGTGCCAGCAGTGAAGCGGGGGGGATCGCAGATACGCAGTATTTT

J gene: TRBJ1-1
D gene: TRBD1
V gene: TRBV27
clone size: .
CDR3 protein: CASSWGQGTTEAFF
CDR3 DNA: TGTGCCAGCAGTTGGGGACAGGGGACTACTGAAGCTTTCTTT

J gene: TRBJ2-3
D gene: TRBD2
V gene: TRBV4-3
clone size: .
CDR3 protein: CASSQTSLGTSGGKDTQYF
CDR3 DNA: TGCGCCAGCAGCCAAACTAGCCTAGGGACTAGCGGGGGGAAAGATACGCAGTATTTT

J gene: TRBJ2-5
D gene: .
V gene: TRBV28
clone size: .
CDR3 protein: CASSATRLSQETQYF
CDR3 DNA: TGTGCCAGCAGTGCCACGAGGCTATCCCAAGAGACCCAGTACTTC

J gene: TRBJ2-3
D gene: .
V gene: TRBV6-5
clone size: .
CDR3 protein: CASSYVSTDTQYF
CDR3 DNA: TGTGCCAGCAGTTACGTTAGCACAGATACGCAGTATTTT

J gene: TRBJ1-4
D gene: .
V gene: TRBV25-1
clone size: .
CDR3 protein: CASSDRVSGEKLFF
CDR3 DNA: TGTGCCAGCAGTGACAGGGTCAGTGGGGAAAAACTGTTTTTT

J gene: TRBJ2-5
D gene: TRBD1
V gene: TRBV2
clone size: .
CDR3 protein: CASRSSTGAEETQYF
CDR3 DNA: TGTGCCAGCAGGTCCTCTACAGGGGCTGAAGAGACCCAGTACTTC

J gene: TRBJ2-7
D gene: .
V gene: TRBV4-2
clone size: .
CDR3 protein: CASSPTGQSYEQYF
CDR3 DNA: TGTGCCAGCAGCCCGACAGGACAGTCCTACGAGCAGTACTTC

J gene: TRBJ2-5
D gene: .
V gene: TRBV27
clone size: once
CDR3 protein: CASSPYQGIQETQYF
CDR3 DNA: TGTGCCAGCAGTCCCTACCAGGGGATCCAAGAGACCCAGTACTTC

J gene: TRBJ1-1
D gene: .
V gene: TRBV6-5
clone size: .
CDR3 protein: CASSYAGAGTEAFF
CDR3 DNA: TGTGCCAGCAGTTACGCGGGGGCAGGTACTGAAGCTTTCTTT

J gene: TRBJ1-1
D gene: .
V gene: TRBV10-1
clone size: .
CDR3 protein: CASRPDRNTEAFF
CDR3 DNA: TGCGCCAGCAGACCAGACAGAAACACTGAAGCTTTCTTT

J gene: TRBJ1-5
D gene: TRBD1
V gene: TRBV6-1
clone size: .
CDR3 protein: CASSGTGKRQPQHF
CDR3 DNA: TGTGCCAGCAGCGGGACAGGGAAGCGTCAGCCCCAGCATTTT

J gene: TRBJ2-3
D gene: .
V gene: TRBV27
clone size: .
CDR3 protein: CASSLDFMNTDTQYF
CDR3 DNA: TGTGCCAGCAGTTTGGATTTTATGAACACAGATACGCAGTATTTT

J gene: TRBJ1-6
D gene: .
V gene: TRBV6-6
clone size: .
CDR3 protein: CASNDGNSPLHF
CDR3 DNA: TGTGCCAGCAACGACGGGAATTCACCCCTCCACTTT

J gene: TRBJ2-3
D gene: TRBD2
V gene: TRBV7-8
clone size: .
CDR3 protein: CASNLWAGGPDTQYF
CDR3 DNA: TGTGCCAGCAACTTATGGGCGGGGGGGCCTGATACGCAGTATTTT

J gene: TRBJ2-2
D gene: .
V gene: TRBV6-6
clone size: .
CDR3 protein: CASSEPGTGGELFF
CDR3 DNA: TGTGCCAGCAGTGAGCCAGGGACGGGGGGGGAGCTGTTTTTT

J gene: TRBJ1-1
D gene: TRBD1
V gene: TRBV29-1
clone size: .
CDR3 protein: CSVDTTTGTNTEAFF
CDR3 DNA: TGCAGCGTTGATACTACGACAGGGACGAACACTGAAGCTTTCTTT

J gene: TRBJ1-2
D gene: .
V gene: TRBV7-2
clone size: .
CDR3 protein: CASSLKQDGYTF
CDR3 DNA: TGTGCCAGCAGCTTAAAACAAGATGGCTACACCTTC

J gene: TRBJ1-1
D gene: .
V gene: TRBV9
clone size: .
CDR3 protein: CASSVAGSTEAFF
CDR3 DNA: TGTGCCAGCAGCGTAGCTGGGAGCACTGAAGCTTTCTTT

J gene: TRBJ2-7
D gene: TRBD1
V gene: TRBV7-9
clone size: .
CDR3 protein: CASSPGGYEQYF
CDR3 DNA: TGTGCCAGCAGCCCAGGGGGATACGAGCAGTACTTC

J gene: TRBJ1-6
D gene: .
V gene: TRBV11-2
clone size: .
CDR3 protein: CASSLAGGPGSPLHF
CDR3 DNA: TGTGCCAGCAGCTTAGCGGGGGGGCCCGGTTCACCCCTCCACTTT

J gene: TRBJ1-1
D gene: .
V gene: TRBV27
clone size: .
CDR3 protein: CASTGSTEAFF
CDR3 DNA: TGTGCCAGTACAGGTTCCACTGAAGCTTTCTTT

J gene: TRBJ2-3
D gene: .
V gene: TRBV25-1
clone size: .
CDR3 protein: CASRNLTGTGETTDTQYF
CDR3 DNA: TGTGCCAGCAGGAACTTGACCGGGACTGGGGAGACCACAGATACGCAGTATTTT

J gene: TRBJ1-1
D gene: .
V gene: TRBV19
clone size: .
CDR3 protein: CASSRQGTLNTEAFF
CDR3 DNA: TGTGCCAGTAGCCGCCAGGGGACCCTTAACACTGAAGCTTTCTTT

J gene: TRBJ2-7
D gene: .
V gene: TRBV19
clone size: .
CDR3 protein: CASSPGPIYEQYF
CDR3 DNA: TGTGCCAGTAGCCCGGGCCCAATCTACGAGCAGTACTTC

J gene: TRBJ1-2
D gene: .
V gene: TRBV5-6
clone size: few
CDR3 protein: CASSLGGYTF
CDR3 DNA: TGTGCCAGCAGCTTGGGTGGCTACACCTTC

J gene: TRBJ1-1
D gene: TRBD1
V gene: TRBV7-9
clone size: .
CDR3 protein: CASSLVLGVTGAAEAFF
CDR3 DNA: TGTGCCAGCAGCTTAGTTTTAGGTGTAACAGGGGCTGCTGAAGCTTTCTTT

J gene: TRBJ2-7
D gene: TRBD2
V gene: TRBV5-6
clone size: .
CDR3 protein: CASSLPGGVEQYF
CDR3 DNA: TGTGCCAGCAGCTTGCCGGGAGGAGTTGAGCAGTACTTC

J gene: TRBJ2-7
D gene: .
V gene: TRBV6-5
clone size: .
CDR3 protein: CASSYLASSFYEQYF
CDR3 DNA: TGTGCCAGCAGTTACTTAGCGTCGAGCTTCTACGAGCAGTACTTC

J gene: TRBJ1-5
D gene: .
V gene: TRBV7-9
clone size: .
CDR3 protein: CASSPRVGPYSNQPQHF
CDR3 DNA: TGTGCCAGCAGCCCGCGGGTAGGGCCCTATAGCAATCAGCCCCAGCATTTT

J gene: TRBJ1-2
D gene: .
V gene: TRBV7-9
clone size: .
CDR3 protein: CASSSGPRGGYTF
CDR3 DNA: TGTGCCAGCAGCTCCGGCCCCCGGGGTGGCTACACCTTC

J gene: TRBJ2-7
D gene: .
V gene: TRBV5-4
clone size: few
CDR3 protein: CASSSPGGSYEQYF
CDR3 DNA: TGTGCCAGCAGCTCCCCCGGAGGGAGCTACGAGCAGTACTTC

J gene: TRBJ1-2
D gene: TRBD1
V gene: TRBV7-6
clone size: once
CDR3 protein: CASSLEGQGVDGYTF
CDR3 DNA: TGTGCCAGCAGCTTAGAGGGACAGGGTGTCGATGGCTACACCTTC

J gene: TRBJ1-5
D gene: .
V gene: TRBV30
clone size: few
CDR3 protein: CAWNPTSSNQPQHF
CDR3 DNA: TGTGCCTGGAACCCGACGAGTAGCAATCAGCCCCAGCATTTT

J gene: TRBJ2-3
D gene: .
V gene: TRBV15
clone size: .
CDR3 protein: CATSRVGSSTDTQYF
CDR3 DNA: TGTGCCACCAGCAGAGTAGGCTCTAGCACAGATACGCAGTATTTT

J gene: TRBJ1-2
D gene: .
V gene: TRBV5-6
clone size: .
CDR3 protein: CASSLGSANYGYTF
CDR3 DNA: TGTGCCAGCAGCTTGGGATCAGCTAACTATGGCTACACCTTC

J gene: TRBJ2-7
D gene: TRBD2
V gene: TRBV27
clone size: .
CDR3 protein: CASSPTGGEQYF
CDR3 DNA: TGTGCCAGCAGTCCCACGGGGGGAGAGCAGTACTTC

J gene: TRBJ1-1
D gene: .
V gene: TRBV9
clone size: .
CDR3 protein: CASSTAMGVNTEAFF
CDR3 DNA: TGTGCCAGCAGCACCGCAATGGGCGTGAACACTGAAGCTTTCTTT

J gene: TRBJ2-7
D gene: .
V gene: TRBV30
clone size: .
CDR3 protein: CAWSLRGSDQYF
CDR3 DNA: TGTGCCTGGAGTCTCAGGGGCTCGGACCAGTACTTC

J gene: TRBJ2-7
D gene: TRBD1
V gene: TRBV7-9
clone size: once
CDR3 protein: CASSLDRGPYEQYF
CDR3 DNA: TGTGCCAGCAGCTTGGACAGGGGTCCCTACGAGCAGTACTTC

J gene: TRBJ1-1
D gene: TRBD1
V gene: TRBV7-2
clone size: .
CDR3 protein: CAWAGGEGTEAFF
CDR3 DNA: TGTGCCTGGGCAGGGGGCGAGGGCACTGAAGCTTTCTTT

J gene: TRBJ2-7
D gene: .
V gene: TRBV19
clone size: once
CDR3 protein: CASSNGAGPRSYEQYF
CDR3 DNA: TGTGCCAGTAGTAATGGAGCGGGCCCAAGATCCTACGAGCAGTACTTC

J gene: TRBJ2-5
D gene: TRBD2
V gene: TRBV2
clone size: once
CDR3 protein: CASRGSGGAGKETQYF
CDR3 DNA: TGTGCCAGCAGGGGTAGCGGGGGGGCCGGGAAAGAGACCCAGTACTTC